These 8 T cell receptor beta chains were sequenced from one sample in a study of cytomegalovirus exposure and HLA in healthy donors. Primers for the PCR totalled 60 Vbeta and 13 Jbeta. TCRdb keeps only in-frame clones here, not all; method: immunoSEQ multiplex PCR. The sample consists of some 71,000 clones, 74% of them appearing once. Sequencing was done on a sample of PBMCs. Every receptor here comes from a woman aged 25 to 39 in good health and CMV-seropositive.

The chain links TRBV29-1 to TRBJ2-4; 8 bases line up with TRBD1. Looked up from germline, CDR1 is SQVTM and CDR2 is ANQGSEA. This CDR3 comprises 11 residues. J lost 8 bases, V lost 7 bases, and 4 bases had no gene match. The CDR3, as DNA: TGCAGCGCGAAGACAGGGGACATTCAGTACTTC. It yields the protein CSAKTGDIQYF.

This clone was detected only a few times. V usage is TRBV28 and J usage is TRBJ1-4, with D perhaps matching TRBD1 (6 bases). CDR3 length: 16 residues. CDR1 MDHEN and CDR2 SYDVKM come from the germline V gene. V lost 5 bases to trimming and J lost 7 bases, with 20 bases between them. This CDR3 reads CASSGGRAGSSEKLFF. CDR3 DNA sequence: TGTGCCAGCAGTGGGGGCCGCGCAGGCTCGAGTGAAAAACTGTTTTTT. Full variable domain (remainder filled in from reference TRBV28 and TRBJ1-4): DVKVTQSSRYLVKRTGEKVFLECVQDMDHENMFWYRQDPGLGLRLIYFSYDVKMKEKGDIPEGYSVSREKKERFSLILESASTNQTSMYLCASSGGRAGSSEKLFFGSGTQLSVL.

The rearrangement links TRBV10-1 to TRBJ2-1; maybe TRBD1 (6 bases). The CDR3 contains 16 residues. V lost 6 bases, J lost 6 bases, and 21 bases lay in between. Per germline, CDR1 WNHNN and CDR2 SYGVQD (reference sequence). The CDR3 DNA reads TGCGCCAGCAGCGACGGACAGCTCAACATCGGCAATGAGCAGTTCTTC. This sequence encodes CASSDGQLNIGNEQFF.

V usage is TRBV28 and J usage is TRBJ2-7, with a possible D match to TRBD1 (6 bases). The V gene's germline CDR1 is MDHEN and CDR2 SYDVKM. The CDR3 has 14 amino acids. V gave up 6 bases and J gave up 6 bases, with 18 bases separating them. CDR3 amino acids: CASRDTGKVAEQYF. The CDR3 region has the DNA TGTGCCAGCAGAGACACAGGGAAGGTTGCCGAGCAGTACTTC. The full variable domain, in which reference TRBV28 and TRBJ2-7 provide the parts outside the CDR3, is DVKVTQSSRYLVKRTGEKVFLECVQDMDHENMFWYRQDPGLGLRLIYFSYDVKMKEKGDIPEGYSVSREKKERFSLILESASTNQTSMYLCASRDTGKVAEQYFGPGTRLTVT.

This clone has just a few counts. This sequence joins TRBV30 and TRBJ1-5; D uncertain. Germline values: CDR1 GTSNPN, CDR2 SVGIG (reference sequence). V was pared by 2 bases and J by 4 bases, with 9 bases between. The CDR3 spans 13 residues. The CDR3 protein is CAWSTGRNQPQHF. The CDR3 coding sequence is TGTGCCTGGAGTACCGGGAGGAATCAGCCCCAGCATTTT.

This chain connects TRBV6-5 to TRBJ1-2, with D hard to call. The CDR3 runs to 15 residues. CDR1 MNHEY and CDR2 SVGAGI come from the germline V gene. V lost 0 bases to trimming and J lost 4 bases, with 12 bases between them. DNA of the CDR3: TGTGCCAGCAGTTACTCAGTGGGCCACCTCTATGGCTACACCTTC. Translated: CASSYSVGHLYGYTF.

The V gene is TRBV4-1, the J gene TRBJ1-4; D not certain. This CDR3 has 14 amino acids. In germline, CDR1 is MGHRA, CDR2 YSYEKL. V lost 6 bases and J 0 bases, leaving 8 bases between the germline ends. CDR3 in amino acids: CASSRRATNEKLFF. CDR3 DNA sequence: TGCGCCAGCAGTAGGAGGGCAACTAATGAAAAACTGTTTTTT.

The genes are TRBV19 and TRBJ2-1; 9 nucleotides align to TRBD1. The CDR3 is 14 amino acids. Germline V CDR1 and CDR2: LNHDA, SQIVND (reference sequence). The ends lost 4 bases at V and 6 bases at J; junction bases unmatched: 4. As DNA, the CDR3 is TGTGCCAGTAGTAAGGGACAGGGTATCAATGAGCAGTTCTTC. It is translated as CASSKGQGINEQFF.